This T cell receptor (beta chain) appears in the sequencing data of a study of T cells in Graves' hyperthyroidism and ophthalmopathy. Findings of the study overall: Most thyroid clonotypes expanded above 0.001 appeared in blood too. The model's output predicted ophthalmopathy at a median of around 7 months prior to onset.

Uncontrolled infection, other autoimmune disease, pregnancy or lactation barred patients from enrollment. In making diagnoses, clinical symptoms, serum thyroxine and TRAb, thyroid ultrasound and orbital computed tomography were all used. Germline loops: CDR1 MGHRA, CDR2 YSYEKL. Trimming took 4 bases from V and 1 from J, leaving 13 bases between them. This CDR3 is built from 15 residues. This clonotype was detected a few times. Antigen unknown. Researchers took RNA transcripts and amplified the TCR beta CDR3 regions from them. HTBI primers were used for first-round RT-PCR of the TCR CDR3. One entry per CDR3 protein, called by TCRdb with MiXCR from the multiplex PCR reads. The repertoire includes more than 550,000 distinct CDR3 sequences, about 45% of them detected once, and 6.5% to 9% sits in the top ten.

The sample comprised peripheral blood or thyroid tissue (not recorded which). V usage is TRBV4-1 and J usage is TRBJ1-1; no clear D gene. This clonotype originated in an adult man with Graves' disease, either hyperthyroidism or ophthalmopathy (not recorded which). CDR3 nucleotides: TGCGCCAGCAGCCGAGGGTCTGGCGCGAACACTGAAGCTTTCTTT. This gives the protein CASSRGSGANTEAFF.